Listed below are T cell receptor beta chains from one sample, sequenced in a study of T cells in localized non-small cell lung cancer. The table came from immunoSEQ multiplex PCR; TCRdb's copy has only in-frame clones and leaves some out. Of 35,000 to 40,000 clones in the sample, roughly 86% are singletons; the top ten hold 5% to 7%. The material sequenced was peripheral blood, taken before any cancer treatment. Receptor source: a man aged 40-75 years with stage I lung adenocarcinoma. Both conserved end residues are part of each CDR3. Fields, in order: clone size, D gene, J gene, V gene, CDR3 DNA, CDR3 protein. D genes are given only for firm matches. Not every row has a clone size; where given, it reads once, few, many or a size class.

-	-	TRBJ1-5	TRBV6-1	TGTGCCAGCAGTGATAAGGACAGCAATCAGCCCCAGCATTTT	CASSDKDSNQPQHF
-	-	TRBJ1-4	TRBV4-3	TGCGCCAGCAGCCAAGATCTCAGGGTATGGAATGAAAAACTGTTTTTT	CASSQDLRVWNEKLFF
-	-	TRBJ2-7	TRBV28	TGTGCCATCGCACGGAGCTCCTACGAGCAGTACTTC	CAIARSSYEQYF
-	-	TRBJ2-1	TRBV4-2	TGTGCCAGCAGCCAAGATAGTAGAAGGGATGAGCAGTTCTTC	CASSQDSRRDEQFF
-	-	TRBJ2-7	TRBV7-9	TGTGCCAGCAGCCCGGGGACAATTTCCTACGAGCAGTACTTC	CASSPGTISYEQYF
-	-	TRBJ2-7	TRBV4-3	TGCGCCAGCAGCCAAACCAGGGTTGGCGAGCAGTACTTC	CASSQTRVGEQYF
-	-	TRBJ1-5	TRBV11-1	TGTGCCAGCAGCCTGACAGACGATAGCAATCAGCCCCAGCATTTT	CASSLTDDSNQPQHF
-	TRBD2	TRBJ2-2	TRBV7-2	TGTGCCAGCAGCTTAGTGACTAGCGGGAGAGTGAACACCGGGGAGCTGTTTTTT	CASSLVTSGRVNTGELFF
-	TRBD1	TRBJ2-7	TRBV19	TGTGCCAGTAGTATTGGACGGACAGGGGTCTACGAGCAGTACTTC	CASSIGRTGVYEQYF
-	-	TRBJ2-3	TRBV7-2	TGTGCCAGCAGCTTAGGGGTAACAGATACGCAGTATTTT	CASSLGVTDTQYF
-	TRBD2	TRBJ2-2	TRBV29-1	TGCAGCGTTGTTCCGGGACTAGCGGGAAACACCGGGGAGCTGTTTTTT	CSVVPGLAGNTGELFF
-	-	TRBJ2-5	TRBV4-3	TGCGCCAGCAGCCAAGGTCTAGCCCAAGAGACCCAGTACTTC	CASSQGLAQETQYF
-	TRBD2	TRBJ2-1	TRBV25-1	TGTGCCAGCAGCTGGGAGGGCCGGGGCGATGAGCAGTTCTTC	CASSWEGRGDEQFF
-	-	TRBJ1-2	TRBV29-1	TGCAGCGTTGAAAAGGGCTATGGCTACACCTTC	CSVEKGYGYTF
-	-	TRBJ2-7	TRBV11-2	TGTGCCAGCAGCTTAAGTGGCACCTACGAGCAGTACTTC	CASSLSGTYEQYF
-	TRBD1	TRBJ2-5	TRBV7-9	TGTGCCAGCAGCCGGACAGGGTTGGAGACCCAGTACTTC	CASSRTGLETQYF
-	TRBD1	TRBJ1-2	TRBV19	TGTGCCAGTAGTAAAAGACAGGGATTCGAGGACTATGGCTACACCTTC	CASSKRQGFEDYGYTF
-	-	TRBJ2-3	TRBV28	TGTGCCAGCAGTTTGACTACAGATACGCAGTATTTT	CASSLTTDTQYF
-	-	TRBJ2-7	TRBV4-2	TGTGCCAGCAGCCAAGAGGTTCAGCCGATTCTGTACTTC	CASSQEVQPILYF
-	-	TRBJ2-4	TRBV30	TGTGCCTGGAGTGCCCCGGGCATTCAGTACTTC	CAWSAPGIQYF
-	-	TRBJ1-2	TRBV9	TGTGCCAGCAGTACGGGGAAAAACTATGGCTACACCTTC	CASSTGKNYGYTF
-	-	TRBJ2-1	TRBV9	TGTGCCAGCAGCGCGACTAGCTCCTACAATGAGCAGTTCTTC	CASSATSSYNEQFF
-	-	TRBJ1-5	TRBV4-1	TGCGCCAGCAGCCAAGACTTACAGGGTACGGGGCAGCCCCAGCATTTT	CASSQDLQGTGQPQHF
once	TRBD2	TRBJ2-1	TRBV11-3	TGTGCCAGCAGCTTAGACCCACCGGCTAGCGGGAACAATGAGCAGTTCTTC	CASSLDPPASGNNEQFF
few	-	TRBJ2-2	TRBV29-1	TGCAGCGTTGAAGTGAAGGGGGGGGAGCTGTTTTTT	CSVEVKGGELFF
-	TRBD2	TRBJ2-1	TRBV4-3	TGCGCCAGCAGCCAAGATCGGTTATCGACTAGCCAGTTCTTC	CASSQDRLSTSQFF
-	TRBD1	TRBJ1-3	TRBV5-1	TGCGCCAGCAGTCCGGACAGGGGCTCCGGAAACACCATATATTTT	CASSPDRGSGNTIYF
-	TRBD1	TRBJ1-2	TRBV4-3	TGCGCCAGCAGCCAATTGGACAGGGGGCATCATGGCTACACCTTC	CASSQLDRGHHGYTF
-	TRBD2	TRBJ2-1	TRBV11-2	TGTGCCAGCAGCTTAGAGGCTAGCGGGAGCAATGAGCAGTTCTTC	CASSLEASGSNEQFF
once	-	TRBJ1-1	TRBV5-5	TGTGCCAGCAGCTCCACGGGGAACACTGAAGCTTTCTTT	CASSSTGNTEAFF
few	TRBD1	TRBJ1-5	TRBV4-2	TGTGCCAGCAGCCAATCCGGACAGGGGCCGGATCAGCCCCAGCATTTT	CASSQSGQGPDQPQHF
-	-	TRBJ2-1	TRBV25-1	TGTGCCAGCAGTGAATTGGTCGGGATTCCCTCAAGTGAGCAGTTCTTC	CASSELVGIPSSEQFF
-	TRBD2	TRBJ2-1	TRBV2	TGTGCCAGCATTTATAGGGGACTAGCGGACGGTGAGCAGTTCTTC	CASIYRGLADGEQFF
-	-	TRBJ2-7	TRBV7-3	TGTGCCAGCAGCTTAATCGGGACTCCTCCTAACGAGCAGTACTTC	CASSLIGTPPNEQYF
once	-	TRBJ2-5	TRBV6-1	TGTGCCAGCAGTGAAACGACTTCGCCAGCTTCGGAGACCCAGTACTTC	CASSETTSPASETQYF